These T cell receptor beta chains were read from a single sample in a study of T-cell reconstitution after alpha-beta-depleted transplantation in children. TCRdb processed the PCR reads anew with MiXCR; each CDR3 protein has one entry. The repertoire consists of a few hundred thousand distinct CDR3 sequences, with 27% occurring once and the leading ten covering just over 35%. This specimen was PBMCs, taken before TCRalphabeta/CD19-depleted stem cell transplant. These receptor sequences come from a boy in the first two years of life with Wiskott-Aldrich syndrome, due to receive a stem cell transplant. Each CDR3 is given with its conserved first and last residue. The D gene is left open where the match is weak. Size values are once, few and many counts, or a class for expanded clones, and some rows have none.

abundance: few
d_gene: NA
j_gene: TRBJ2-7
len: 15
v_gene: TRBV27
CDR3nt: TGTGCCAGCAGCTTTAAGGACCCCCGTACCTACGAGCAGTACTTC
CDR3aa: CASSFKDPRTYEQYF

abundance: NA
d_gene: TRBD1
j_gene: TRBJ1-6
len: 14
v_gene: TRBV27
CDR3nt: TGTGCCAGCAGTCCGACAGGGCTGGAGTCACCCCTCCACTTT
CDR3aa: CASSPTGLESPLHF

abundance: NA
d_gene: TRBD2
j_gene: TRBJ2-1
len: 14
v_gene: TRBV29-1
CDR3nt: TGCAGCGTTGAACGGCTAGCGGACTACAATGAGCAGTTCTTC
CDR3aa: CSVERLADYNEQFF

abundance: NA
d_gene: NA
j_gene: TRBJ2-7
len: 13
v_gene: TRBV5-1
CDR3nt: TGCGCCAGCAGCTTGGGAGGGGTTTGGGAGCAGTACTTC
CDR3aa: CASSLGGVWEQYF

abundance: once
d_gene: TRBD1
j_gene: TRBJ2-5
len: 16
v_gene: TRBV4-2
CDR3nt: TGTGCCAGCAGCCAAGCCGGACAGGGGTTTCAAGAGACCCAGTACTTC
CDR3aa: CASSQAGQGFQETQYF

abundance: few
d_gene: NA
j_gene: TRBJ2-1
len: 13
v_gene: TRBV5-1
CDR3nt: TGCGCCAGCAGCTTGGAGGCAGGGACTGAGCAGTTCTTC
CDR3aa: CASSLEAGTEQFF

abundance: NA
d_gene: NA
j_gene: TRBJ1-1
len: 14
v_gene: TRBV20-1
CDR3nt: TGCAGTGCTAGGACGGCCAGGAGGAACACTGAAGCTTTCTTT
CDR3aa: CSARTARRNTEAFF

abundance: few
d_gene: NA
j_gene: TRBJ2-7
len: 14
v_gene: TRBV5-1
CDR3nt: TGCGCCAGCAGAAAAGAGGACCCTGCCTACGAGCAGTACTTC
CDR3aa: CASRKEDPAYEQYF

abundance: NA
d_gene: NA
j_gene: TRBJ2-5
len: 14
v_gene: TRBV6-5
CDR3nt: TGTGCCAGCAGTTACAGTCTAGCGCAAGAGACCCAGTACTTC
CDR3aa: CASSYSLAQETQYF

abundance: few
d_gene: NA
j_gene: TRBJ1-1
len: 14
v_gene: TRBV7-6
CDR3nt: TGTGCCAGCAGCTTAAAACAGGGAGGCACTGAAGCTTTCTTT
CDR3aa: CASSLKQGGTEAFF

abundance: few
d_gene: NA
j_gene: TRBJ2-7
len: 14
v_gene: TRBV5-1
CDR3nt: TGCGCCAGCAGCTTGGCCCGCCTAGATTACGAGCAGTACTTC
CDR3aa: CASSLARLDYEQYF

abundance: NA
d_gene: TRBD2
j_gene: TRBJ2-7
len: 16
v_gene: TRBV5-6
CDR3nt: TGTGCCAGCAGCTGGAGAGGGACTAGCCGATACTACGAGCAGTACTTC
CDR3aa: CASSWRGTSRYYEQYF

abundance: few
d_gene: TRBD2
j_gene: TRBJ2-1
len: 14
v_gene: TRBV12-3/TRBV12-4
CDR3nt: TGTGCCAGCAGCTCAACCCCCCTAGCGGGAGCGGTGTTCTTC
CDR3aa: CASSSTPLAGAVFF

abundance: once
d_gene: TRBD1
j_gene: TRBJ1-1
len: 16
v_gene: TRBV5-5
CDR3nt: TGTGCCAGCAGCCGGGGACAGGGAAGGGGGAACACTGAAGCTTTCTTT
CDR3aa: CASSRGQGRGNTEAFF

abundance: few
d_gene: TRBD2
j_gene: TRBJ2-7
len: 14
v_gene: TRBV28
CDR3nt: TGTGCCAGCAGACCTAGCGGGAGTCTCTACGAGCAGTACTTC
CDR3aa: CASRPSGSLYEQYF

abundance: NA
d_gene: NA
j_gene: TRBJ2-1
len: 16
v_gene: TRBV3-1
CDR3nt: TGTGCCAGCAGCCAAGTCTTTCGCGGGCGCTACAATGAGCAGTTCTTC
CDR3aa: CASSQVFRGRYNEQFF

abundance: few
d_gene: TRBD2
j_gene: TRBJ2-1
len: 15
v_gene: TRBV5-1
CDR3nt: TGCGCCAGCAGCCAGGGACTAGCGGGAGAAGATGAGCAGTTCTTC
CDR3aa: CASSQGLAGEDEQFF

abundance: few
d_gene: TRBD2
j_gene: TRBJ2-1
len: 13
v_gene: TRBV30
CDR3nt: TGTGCCTGTGGGACTAGCGCTTACAATGAGCAGTTCTTC
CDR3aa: CACGTSAYNEQFF

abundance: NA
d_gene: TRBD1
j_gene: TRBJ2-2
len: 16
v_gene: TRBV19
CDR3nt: TGTGCCAGTAGTATTTCCGGGACAGGGGGCACCGGGGAGCTGTTTTTT
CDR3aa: CASSISGTGGTGELFF